This TCR beta chain was captured in a study of shared clonotypes between healthy human individuals. The V gene's germline CDR1 is SGHAT and CDR2 FQNNGV. This CDR3 has 11 residues. V lost 4 bases and J lost 6, with 4 bases in between. Some clones are missing from TCRdb's copy, which holds only in-frame ones; the method was immunoSEQ multiplex PCR. The table shows about 2.4 million clones, with approximately 92% occurring only once. About this clone itself: This specimen includes other DNA sequences encoding the same CDR3.

Sequencing used naive CD4+ T cells sorted from blood. Subset specified: CD45RA+ positively selected. The sequence derives from a man aged 18 to 30 in good health. The chain carries TRBV11-2 and TRBJ2-1, with D hard to call. DNA of the CDR3: TGTGCCAGCAGCTCCCCCAATGAGCAGTTCTTC. It specifies CASSSPNEQFF.